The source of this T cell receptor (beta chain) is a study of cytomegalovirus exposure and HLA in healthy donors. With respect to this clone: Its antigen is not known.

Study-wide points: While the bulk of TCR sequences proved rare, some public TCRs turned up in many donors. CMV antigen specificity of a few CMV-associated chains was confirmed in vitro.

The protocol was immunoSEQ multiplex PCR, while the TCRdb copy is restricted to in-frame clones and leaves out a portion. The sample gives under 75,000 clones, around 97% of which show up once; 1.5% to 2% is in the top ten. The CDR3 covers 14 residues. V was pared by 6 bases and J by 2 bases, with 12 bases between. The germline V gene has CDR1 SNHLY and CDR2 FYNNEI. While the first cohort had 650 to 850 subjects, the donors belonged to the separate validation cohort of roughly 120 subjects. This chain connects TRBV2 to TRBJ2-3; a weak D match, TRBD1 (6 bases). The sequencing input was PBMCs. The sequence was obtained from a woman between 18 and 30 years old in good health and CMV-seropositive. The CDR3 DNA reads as TGTGCCAGCAGCCTTACAGGGTTCACAGATACGCAGTATTTT. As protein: CASSLTGFTDTQYF.